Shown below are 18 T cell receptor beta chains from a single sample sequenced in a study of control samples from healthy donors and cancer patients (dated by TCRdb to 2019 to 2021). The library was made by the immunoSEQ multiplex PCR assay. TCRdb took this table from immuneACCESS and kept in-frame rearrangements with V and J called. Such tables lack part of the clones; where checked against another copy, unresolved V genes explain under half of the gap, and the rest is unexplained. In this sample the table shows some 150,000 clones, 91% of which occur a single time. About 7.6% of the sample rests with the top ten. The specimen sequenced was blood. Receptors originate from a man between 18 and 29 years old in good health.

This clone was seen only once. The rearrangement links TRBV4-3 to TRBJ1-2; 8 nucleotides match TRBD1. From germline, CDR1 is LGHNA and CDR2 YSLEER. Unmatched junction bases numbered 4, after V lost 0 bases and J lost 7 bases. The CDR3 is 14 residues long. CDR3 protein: CASSQDPQGVGYTF. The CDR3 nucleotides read TGCGCCAGCAGCCAAGATCCACAGGGGGTTGGCTACACCTTC.

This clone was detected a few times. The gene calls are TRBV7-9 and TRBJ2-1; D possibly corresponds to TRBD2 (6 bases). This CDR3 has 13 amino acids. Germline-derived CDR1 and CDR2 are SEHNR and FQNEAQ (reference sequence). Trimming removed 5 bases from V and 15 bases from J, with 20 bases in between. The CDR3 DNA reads TGTGCCAGCAGCCCGAGGCTCGGGACTGCCCCGTTCTTC. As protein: CASSPRLGTAPFF.

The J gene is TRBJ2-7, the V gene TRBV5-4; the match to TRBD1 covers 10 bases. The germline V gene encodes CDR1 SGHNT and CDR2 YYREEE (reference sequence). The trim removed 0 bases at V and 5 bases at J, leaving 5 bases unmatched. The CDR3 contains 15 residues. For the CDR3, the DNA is TGTGCCAGCAGCTTGGAGGACAGGGGGTTCCACGAGCAGTACTTC. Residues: CASSLEDRGFHEQYF.

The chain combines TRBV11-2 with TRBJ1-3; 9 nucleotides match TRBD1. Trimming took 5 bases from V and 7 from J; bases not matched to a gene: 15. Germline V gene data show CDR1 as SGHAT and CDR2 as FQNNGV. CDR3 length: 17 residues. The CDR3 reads CASSAGTGLIVGNTIYF. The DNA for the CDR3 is TGTGCCAGCAGCGCTGGGACAGGGCTCATTGTTGGTAACACCATATATTTT.

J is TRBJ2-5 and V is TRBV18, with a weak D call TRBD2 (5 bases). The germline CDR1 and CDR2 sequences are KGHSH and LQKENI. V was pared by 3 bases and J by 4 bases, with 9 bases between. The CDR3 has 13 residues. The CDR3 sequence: CASSPRESETQYF. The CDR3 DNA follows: TGTGCCAGCTCACCGAGGGAATCAGAGACCCAGTACTTC.

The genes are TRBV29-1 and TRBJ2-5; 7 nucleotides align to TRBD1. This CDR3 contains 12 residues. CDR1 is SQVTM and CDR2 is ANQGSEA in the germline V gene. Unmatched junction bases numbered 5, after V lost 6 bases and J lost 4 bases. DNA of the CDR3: TGCAGCGTACAGGGGTTGGGAGAGACCCAGTACTTC. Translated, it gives CSVQGLGETQYF. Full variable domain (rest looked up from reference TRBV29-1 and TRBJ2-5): SAVISQKPSRDICQRGTSLTIQCQVDSQVTMMFWYRQQPGQSLTLIATANQGSEATYESGFVIDKFPISRPNLTFSTLTVSNMSPEDSSIYLCSVQGLGETQYFGPGTRLLVL.

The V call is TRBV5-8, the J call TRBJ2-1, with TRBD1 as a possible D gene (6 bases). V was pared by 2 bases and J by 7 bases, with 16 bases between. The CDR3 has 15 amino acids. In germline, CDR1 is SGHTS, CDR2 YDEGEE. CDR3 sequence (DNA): TGTGCCAGCAGCTTTGGTGGGGGCAGAGTTAATGAGCAGTTCTTC. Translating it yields CASSFGGGRVNEQFF.

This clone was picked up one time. The CDR3 DNA reads as TGTGCCAGCGGAGGGGTGGGGGCAAGGAATAATTCACCCCTCCACTTT. Amino acid sequence: CASGGVGARNNSPLHF. This chain uses TRBV2 with TRBJ1-6, with D perhaps matching TRBD1 (6 bases). This CDR3 is built from 16 residues. Germline V gives CDR1 SNHLY, CDR2 FYNNEI. V was trimmed by 8 bases and J by 5 bases, leaving 19 bases between them.

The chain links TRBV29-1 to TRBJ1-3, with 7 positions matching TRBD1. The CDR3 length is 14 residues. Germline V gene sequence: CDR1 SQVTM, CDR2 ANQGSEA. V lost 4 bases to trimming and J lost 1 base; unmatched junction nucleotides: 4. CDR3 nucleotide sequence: TGCAGCGTTGCAGGGGGTTATTCTGGAAACACCATATATTTT. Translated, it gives CSVAGGYSGNTIYF.

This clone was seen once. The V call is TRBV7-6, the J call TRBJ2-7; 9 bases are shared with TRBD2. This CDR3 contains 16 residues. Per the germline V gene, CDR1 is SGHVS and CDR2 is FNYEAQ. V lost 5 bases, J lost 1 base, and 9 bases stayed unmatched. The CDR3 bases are TGTGCCAGCAGCCCCTATGCTAGCGGGGCGTCCTACGAGCAGTACTTC. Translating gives CASSPYASGASYEQYF.

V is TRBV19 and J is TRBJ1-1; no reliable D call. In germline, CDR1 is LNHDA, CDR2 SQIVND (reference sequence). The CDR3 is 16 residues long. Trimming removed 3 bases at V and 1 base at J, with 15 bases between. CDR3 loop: CASSIVRIGRNTEAFF. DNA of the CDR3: TGTGCCAGTAGTATCGTAAGGATCGGACGGAACACTGAAGCTTTCTTT.

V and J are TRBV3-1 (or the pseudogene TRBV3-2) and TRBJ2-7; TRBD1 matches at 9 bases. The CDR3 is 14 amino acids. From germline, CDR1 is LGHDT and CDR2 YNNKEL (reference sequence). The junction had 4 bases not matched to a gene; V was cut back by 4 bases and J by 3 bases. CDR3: CASSRRDRVYEQYF. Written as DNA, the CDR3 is TGTGCCAGCAGCCGAAGGGACAGGGTCTACGAGCAGTACTTC.

In DNA, the CDR3 is TGTGCCAGTGCCGGGACAGGGCGAGGTGAAGCTTTCTTT. It translates to CASAGTGRGEAFF. The V call is TRBV14, the J call TRBJ1-1; 9 positions agree with TRBD1. Unmatched junction bases numbered 9, after V lost 9 bases and J lost 7 bases. The germline V gene has CDR1 SGHDN and CDR2 FVKESK. The CDR3 length is 13 residues.

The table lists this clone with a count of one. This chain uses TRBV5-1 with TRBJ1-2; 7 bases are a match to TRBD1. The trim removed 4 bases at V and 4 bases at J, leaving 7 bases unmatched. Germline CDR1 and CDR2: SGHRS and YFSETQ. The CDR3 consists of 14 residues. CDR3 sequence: CASSGTGVSYGYTF. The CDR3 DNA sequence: TGCGCCAGCAGCGGAACAGGGGTCAGCTATGGCTACACCTTC.

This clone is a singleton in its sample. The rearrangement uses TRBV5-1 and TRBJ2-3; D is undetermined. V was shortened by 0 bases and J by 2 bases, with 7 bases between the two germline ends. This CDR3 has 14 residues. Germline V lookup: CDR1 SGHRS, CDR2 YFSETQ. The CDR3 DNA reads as TGCGCCAGCAGCTTGGGCAGACCCACAGATACGCAGTATTTT. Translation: CASSLGRPTDTQYF.

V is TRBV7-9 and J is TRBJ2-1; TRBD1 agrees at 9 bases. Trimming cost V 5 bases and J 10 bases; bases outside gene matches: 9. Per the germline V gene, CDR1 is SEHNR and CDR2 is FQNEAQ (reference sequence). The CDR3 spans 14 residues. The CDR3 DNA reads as TGTGCCAGCAGCGGGCCCGATACAGGGGGCGAGCAGTTCTTC. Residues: CASSGPDTGGEQFF.

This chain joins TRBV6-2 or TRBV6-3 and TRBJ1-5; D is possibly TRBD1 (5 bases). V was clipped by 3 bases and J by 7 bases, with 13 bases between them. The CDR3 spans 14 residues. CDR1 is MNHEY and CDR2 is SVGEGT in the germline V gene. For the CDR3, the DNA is TGTGCCAGCAGTTATTCCGGTGGACACCAGCCCCAGCATTTT. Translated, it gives CASSYSGGHQPQHF.

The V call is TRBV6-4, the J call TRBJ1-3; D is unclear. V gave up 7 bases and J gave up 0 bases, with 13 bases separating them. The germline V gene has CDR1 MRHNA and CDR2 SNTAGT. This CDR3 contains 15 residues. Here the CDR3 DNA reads TGTGCCAGCAAACGGCGCCACAGCTCTGGAAACACCATATATTTT. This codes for CASKRRHSSGNTIYF.